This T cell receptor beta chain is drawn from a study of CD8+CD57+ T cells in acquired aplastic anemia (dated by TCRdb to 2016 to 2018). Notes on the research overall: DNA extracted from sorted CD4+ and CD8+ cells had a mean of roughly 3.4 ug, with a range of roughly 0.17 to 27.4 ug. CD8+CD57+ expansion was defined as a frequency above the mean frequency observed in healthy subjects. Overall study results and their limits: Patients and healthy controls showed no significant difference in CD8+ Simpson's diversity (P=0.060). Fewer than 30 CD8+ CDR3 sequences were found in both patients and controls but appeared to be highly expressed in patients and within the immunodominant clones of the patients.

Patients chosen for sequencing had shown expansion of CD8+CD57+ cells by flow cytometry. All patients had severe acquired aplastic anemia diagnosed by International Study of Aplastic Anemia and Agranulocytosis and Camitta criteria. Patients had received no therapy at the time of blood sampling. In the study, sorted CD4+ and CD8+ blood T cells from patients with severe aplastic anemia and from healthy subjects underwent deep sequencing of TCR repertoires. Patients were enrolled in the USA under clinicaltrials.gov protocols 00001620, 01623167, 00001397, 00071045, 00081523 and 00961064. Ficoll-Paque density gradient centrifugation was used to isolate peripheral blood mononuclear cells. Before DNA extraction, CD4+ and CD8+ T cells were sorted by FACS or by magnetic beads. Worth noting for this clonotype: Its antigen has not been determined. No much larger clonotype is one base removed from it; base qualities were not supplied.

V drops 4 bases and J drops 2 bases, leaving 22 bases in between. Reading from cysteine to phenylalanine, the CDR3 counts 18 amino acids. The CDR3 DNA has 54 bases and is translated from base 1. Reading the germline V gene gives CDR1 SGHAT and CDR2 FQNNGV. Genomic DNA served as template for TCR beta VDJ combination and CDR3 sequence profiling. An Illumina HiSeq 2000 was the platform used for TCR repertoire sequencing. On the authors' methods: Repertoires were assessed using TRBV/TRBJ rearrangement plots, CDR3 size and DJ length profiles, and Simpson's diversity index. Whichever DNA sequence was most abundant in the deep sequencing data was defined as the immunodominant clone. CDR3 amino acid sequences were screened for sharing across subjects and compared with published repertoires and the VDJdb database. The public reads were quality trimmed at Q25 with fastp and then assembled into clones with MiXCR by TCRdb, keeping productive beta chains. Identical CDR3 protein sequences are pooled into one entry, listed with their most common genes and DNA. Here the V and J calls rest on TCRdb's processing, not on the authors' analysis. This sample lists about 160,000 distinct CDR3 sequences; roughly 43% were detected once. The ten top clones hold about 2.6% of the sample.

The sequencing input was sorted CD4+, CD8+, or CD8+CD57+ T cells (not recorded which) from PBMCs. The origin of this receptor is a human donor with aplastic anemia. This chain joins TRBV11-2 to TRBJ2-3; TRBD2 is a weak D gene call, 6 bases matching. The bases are TGTGCCAGCAGCTCCCTCCTCGGGGGTAGCTTGTACACAGATACGCAGTATTTT. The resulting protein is CASSSLLGGSLYTDTQYF.